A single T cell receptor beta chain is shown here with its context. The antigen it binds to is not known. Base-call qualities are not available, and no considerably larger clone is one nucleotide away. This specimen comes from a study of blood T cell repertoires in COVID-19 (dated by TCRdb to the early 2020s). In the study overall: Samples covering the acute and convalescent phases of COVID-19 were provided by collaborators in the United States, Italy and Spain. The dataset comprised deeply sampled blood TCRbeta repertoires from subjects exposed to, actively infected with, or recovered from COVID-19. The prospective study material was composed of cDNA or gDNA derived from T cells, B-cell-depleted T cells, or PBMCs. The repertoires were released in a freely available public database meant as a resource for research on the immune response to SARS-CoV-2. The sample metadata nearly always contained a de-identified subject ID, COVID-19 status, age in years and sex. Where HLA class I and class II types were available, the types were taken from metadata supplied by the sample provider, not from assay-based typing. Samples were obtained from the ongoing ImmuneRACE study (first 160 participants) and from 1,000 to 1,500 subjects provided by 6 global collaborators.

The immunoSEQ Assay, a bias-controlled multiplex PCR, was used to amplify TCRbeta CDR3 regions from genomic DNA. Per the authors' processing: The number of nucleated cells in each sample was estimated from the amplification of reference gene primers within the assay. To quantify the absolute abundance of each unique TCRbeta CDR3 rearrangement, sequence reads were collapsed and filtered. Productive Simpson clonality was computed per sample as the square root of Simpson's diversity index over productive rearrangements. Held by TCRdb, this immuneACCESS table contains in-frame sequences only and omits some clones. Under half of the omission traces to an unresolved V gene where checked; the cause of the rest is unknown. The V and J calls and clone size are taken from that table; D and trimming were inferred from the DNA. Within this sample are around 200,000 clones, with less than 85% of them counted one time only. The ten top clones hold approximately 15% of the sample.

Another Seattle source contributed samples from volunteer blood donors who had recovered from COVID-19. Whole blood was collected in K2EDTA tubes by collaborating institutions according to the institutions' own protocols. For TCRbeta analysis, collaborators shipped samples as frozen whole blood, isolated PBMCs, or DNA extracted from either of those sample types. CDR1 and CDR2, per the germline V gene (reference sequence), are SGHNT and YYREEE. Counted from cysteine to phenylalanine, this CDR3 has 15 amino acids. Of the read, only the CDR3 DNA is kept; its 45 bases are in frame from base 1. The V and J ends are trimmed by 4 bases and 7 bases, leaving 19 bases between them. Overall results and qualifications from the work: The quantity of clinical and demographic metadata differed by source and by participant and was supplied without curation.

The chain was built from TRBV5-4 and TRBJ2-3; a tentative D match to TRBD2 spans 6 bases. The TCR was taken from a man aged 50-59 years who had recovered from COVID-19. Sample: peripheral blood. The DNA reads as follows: TGTGCCAGCAGCCTTCCCGGGACTTCCCGTTATACGCAGTATTTT. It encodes CASSLPGTSRYTQYF.